Listed below are T cell receptor beta chains from one sample, sequenced in a study of blood T cell repertoires in COVID-19. The repertoire was sequenced with immunoSEQ multiplex PCR; TCRdb's copy has only in-frame clones and lacks some. Of tens of thousands of clones in the sample, approximately 80% were seen once. The source material was peripheral blood. The receptors here all came from a woman aged 80 or older with acute or convalescent COVID-19. The conserved cysteine and the conserved F or W are not part of the CDR3 here. Some rows have no size entry. The others give once, few or many, or a class for an expanded clone.

abundance	j_gene	v_gene	CDR3aa
.	TRBJ2-5	TRBV19	ATQAGTSGGETQY
.	TRBJ2-3	TRBV6-5	ASSSVRGRAPDTQY
.	TRBJ2-1	TRBV30	ASQPGLATYNEQF
.	TRBJ2-1	TRBV4-1	ASSQVVSGRGGNEQF
.	TRBJ2-3	TRBV19	ASTTGTGGYTQY
.	TRBJ2-1	TRBV18	ASSPGTGTYNEQF
once	TRBJ1-2	TRBV19	ASITGVYGYT
.	TRBJ2-1	TRBV5-1	ASSLVSGYNEQF
.	TRBJ2-3	TRBV2	ASSGRGGGTDTQY
.	TRBJ2-5	TRBV5-4	ASSLDQGASETQY
.	TRBJ2-5	TRBV5-1	ASSAGSGETQY
.	TRBJ2-5	TRBV5-1	ASSAPGASGGGETQY
.	TRBJ2-5	TRBV5-1	ASSLGLAVVEETQY
.	TRBJ1-5	TRBV3-1/TRBV3-2	ASSQYIRQPQH
.	TRBJ2-5	TRBV18	ASSPPGRGQETQY
.	TRBJ1-2	TRBV18	ASSSVQGVYGYT
.	TRBJ2-7	TRBV5-1	ASSLGQGISSYEQY
.	TRBJ2-1	TRBV2	ASRVLAGNNEQF
few	TRBJ2-7	TRBV5-1	ASSSGQDRYEQY
.	TRBJ2-5	TRBV5-1	ASSLGTGQETQY
.	TRBJ2-1	TRBV30	AWTTSGRGYNEQF
.	TRBJ2-1	TRBV15	ATSRGGASYNEQF